This entry features one T cell receptor beta chain sequence. This clone came up a few times. Its recognized antigen is unknown. Qualities for individual bases were not recorded, and no much larger clone is one base off. The time point label corresponds to: about 28 days (+/-7) after the second vaccine dose. AZD1222 recipients given second doses at about 4 weeks or at about 12 weeks were pooled, since spike-specific TCR depth and breadth were not found to differ between the two schedules. The vaccinee samples were drawn from two UK trials, COV001 and COV002, one of which was a single-blind randomized controlled phase 2/3 trial testing AZD1222 (ChAdOx1 nCoV-19) in healthy adults. For TCRbeta chain sequencing, PBMC samples were collected from trial participants at day 0 and at day 28 after the second dose. These data originate in a study of T cell responses to AZD1222 COVID-19 vaccine (dated by TCRdb to 2020 to 2022). About the investigation overall: TCR sequencing was performed for more than 230 trial participants, of whom around 200 were given two doses of AZD1222 and around 26 were given two doses of MenACWY control vaccine. Enrollment into the trials was organized by age into subgroups of 18-55, 56-69 and 70-plus years, and those subgroups contained approximately 150, 30 and 60 TCR-sequenced participants, respectively.

Broader findings and caveats from the paper: Conclusions about previously exposed vaccinees are limited, since just five or six AZD1222 recipients were seropositive for SARS-CoV-2 at baseline. Participants were mostly white British and included more females than males, and it was suggested by the authors that clonal diversity may have been underestimated. In the small 56-69-year group, the increase in depth fell short of significance, most likely because of low power. Reportedly, almost half of the unique spike-specific TCRs recognized epitopes lying outside the regions that are mutated in the B.1.351 and B.1.1.7 variants. After two AZD1222 doses, spike-specific TCR breadth and depth were significantly higher than at day 0 and than in MenACWY recipients. The whole spike protein was spanned by vaccine-associated CD4 TCRs, and dominant responses were seen in regions 160-218 and 743-854. Because no day 14 peak-response samples were available, the repertoires could be characterized only after the peak T cell response.

The CDR3 regions of human TCRbeta chains were subjected to immunosequencing. Per the source publication's procedure: Repertoire TCRs were checked for matches against a reference library of SARS-CoV-2-specific TCRs that had been generated using the MIRA antigen-specificity platform. Breadth meant the fraction of unique TCRs that were SARS-CoV-2-associated, whereas depth meant the fraction of total T cells that were SARS-CoV-2-associated. Using the MIRA data, each spike-specific TCR was mapped to the spike region that the TCR reacts to and placed in a CD4 or CD8 class. Log10-transformed breadth and depth values were compared by one-way ANOVA with Sidak's multiple comparisons tests. Held by TCRdb, this immuneACCESS table contains in-frame sequences only and omits some clones. Under half of the omission traces to an unresolved V gene where checked; the cause of the rest is unknown. Clonal size and the V and J genes are those of that table, whereas D and trimming came from the DNA. The sample profile shows some 200,000 clones; 88% of them were found once. The ten largest clones add up to 20% to 30% of the sample.

The specimen was peripheral blood, collected 28 days after the second AZD1222 dose. The TCR originated in an adult who received the AZD1222 COVID-19 vaccine.

This receptor has the CDR3 CASTSSLGSSYNEQFF. The nucleotides read TGTGCCAGCACCTCCTCCCTCGGGAGCTCCTACAATGAGCAGTTCTTC. Recombination connected TRBV28 to TRBJ2-1, with a tentative D gene TRBD2 over 6 matching bases. For CDR1 and CDR2, the germline V gene lists MDHEN and SYDVKM. V drops 7 bases and J drops 0 bases, leaving 16 bases in between. The CDR3 covers 16 residues, taking in both the cysteine and the phenylalanine. Solely the CDR3 DNA is kept, with 48 bases framed from the first base.